These 9 T cell receptor beta chains originate from one sample sequenced in a study of graft-versus-host responses after intestinal transplantation. Measured with immunoSEQ multiplex PCR; TCRdb has only the in-frame clones, and not every one. The sample lists some 39,000 clones; about 92% were seen once. Sequencing used PBMCs, obtained approximately 100 weeks after intestinal transplantation. The receptors were sampled from a human patient who received an intestinal transplant, so some T cells may come from the graft donor.

CDR3 in amino acids: CASSHRWTGADNEQFF. The CDR3 nucleotides are TGCGCCAGCAGCCATCGGTGGACAGGGGCGGACAATGAGCAGTTCTTC. The chain has TRBV4-1 and TRBJ2-1; 9 bases match TRBD1. Germline-derived CDR1 and CDR2 are MGHRA and YSYEKL. The CDR3 totals 16 residues. The J segment lost 5 bases and the V segment lost 3 bases, leaving 8 bases of the junction unmatched.

This clone was detected only once. The V call is TRBV12-5, the J call TRBJ1-5, with unresolved D. The germline V gene has CDR1 LGHNT and CDR2 FRNRAP. Trimming took off 4 bases at V and 0 bases at J, with 13 bases between the two ends. The CDR3 spans 16 residues. The DNA for the CDR3 is TGTGCTAGTGGTTCCACGACGGACTATAGCAATCAGCCCCAGCATTTT. It specifies CASGSTTDYSNQPQHF.

CDR3 in DNA: TGTGCCAGCCAAGCGGGAACCTCCTACGAGCAGTACTTC. This sequence encodes CASQAGTSYEQYF. The V gene is TRBV28, the J gene TRBJ2-7, with 7 nucleotides matching TRBD2. The CDR3 sequence is 13 residues long. The J segment lost 0 bases and the V segment lost 8 bases, leaving 4 bases of the junction unmatched. The germline V gene has CDR1 MDHEN and CDR2 SYDVKM. The full variable domain, rest sourced from reference TRBV28 and TRBJ2-7, is DVKVTQSSRYLVKRTGEKVFLECVQDMDHENMFWYRQDPGLGLRLIYFSYDVKMKEKGDIPEGYSVSREKKERFSLILESASTNQTSMYLCASQAGTSYEQYFGPGTRLTVT.

This chain connects TRBV28 to TRBJ2-3, with D possibly TRBD2 on 5 matching bases. CDR1 is MDHEN and CDR2 is SYDVKM in the germline V gene. With 2 bases removed from V and 7 bases from J, the gap between germline ends came to 10 bases. The CDR3 sequence is 13 residues long. The CDR3 DNA reads as TGTGCCAGCAGTTTAGGAGGCCCGCATACGCAGTATTTT. Translated, it gives CASSLGGPHTQYF.

The V call is TRBV7-9, the J call TRBJ2-1, with unresolved D. The CDR3 loop spans 13 amino acids. Trimming took 5 bases from V and 1 from J, leaving 6 bases between them. Germline V gene lookup returns CDR1 SEHNR and CDR2 FQNEAQ (reference sequence). The CDR3 coding sequence is TGTGCCAGCAGCCCCCCATCCTACAATGAGCAGTTCTTC. As protein: CASSPPSYNEQFF.

The V call is TRBV29-1, the J call TRBJ1-5; 7 nucleotides align to TRBD1. V dropped 6 bases and J dropped 4; count of bases not matched to a gene: 3. Germline-derived CDR1 and CDR2 are SQVTM and ANQGSEA. The CDR3 length is 12 residues. CDR3 nucleotide sequence: TGCAGCGTCACACAGGGGAATCAGCCCCAGCATTTT. The encoded protein is CSVTQGNQPQHF.

Comment on this clone: Sequence at one end of the junction differs from germline and may be a read error. This sequence joins TRBV18 and TRBJ1-6; 7 bases align to TRBD1. The CDR3 is 15 amino acids. Germline CDR1 is KGHSH and CDR2 is LQKENI. The CDR3 here is CASSPQGHYNSPLHF. The CDR3, as DNA: TGTGCCAGCTCGCCACAGGGGCACTATAATTCACCCCTCCACTTT. The complete variable domain, with remaining parts taken from reference TRBV18 and TRBJ1-6, reads NAGVMQNPRHLVRRRGQEARLRCSPMKGHSHVYWYRQLPEEGLKFMVYLQKENIIDESGMPKERFSAEFPKEGPSILRIQQVVRGDSAAYFCASSPQGHYNSPLHFGNGTRLTVT.

As DNA, the CDR3 is TGTGCCAGCAGTGAACTAGAGCAGTTCTTC. This translates into CASSELEQFF. The chain recombines TRBV2 with TRBJ2-1; D uncertain. The germline gives CDR1 SNHLY, CDR2 FYNNEI. The V and J ends lost 2 bases and 10 bases respectively, with 3 bases between them. The CDR3 is 10 residues long.

The chain joins TRBV12-2 to TRBJ2-7; TRBD2, the table's D call, was not compared with the DNA. TRBV12-2 is described as a pseudogene. CDR3 size: 18 residues. DNA of the CDR3: TGTGCAAGTCGCCCCCCCGGGACTAGCGGGAGGGAGACCTACGAGCAGTACTTC. Its translation: CASRPPGTSGRETYEQYF.